A single T cell receptor (beta chain) is shown here with its context. The table came from immunoSEQ multiplex PCR; TCRdb's copy has only in-frame clones and leaves some out. This sample has 540,000 or so clones, with about 88% found just once. This sample was taken from a study of blood T cell repertoires in COVID-19. Study background: T cells, B-cell-depleted T cells, or PBMCs supplied cDNA or gDNA.

Input material: peripheral blood. This sequence was found in a woman between 45 and 60 years old with COVID-19, enrolled during active disease.

In DNA form, the CDR3 reads TGTGCCAGTAGTTTCCACCGGGACAGGGGGCTCTATGGCTACACCTTC. It specifies CASSFHRDRGLYGYTF. The V and J genes are TRBV19 and TRBJ1-2; TRBD1 agrees at 12 bases. This CDR3 region has 16 residues. In germline, CDR1 is LNHDA, CDR2 SQIVND (reference sequence). V shed 5 bases and J 4 bases; nucleotides not matched to a gene: 8.